This TCR beta chain came from a study of technical replicates of blood from a handful of donors. CDR1 and CDR2 (germline): MGHDK, SYGVNS. CDR3 size: 15 residues. Deletions cut 3 bases from V and 3 bases from J, with 11 bases between. Sequenced by immunoSEQ multiplex PCR; TCRdb stores in-frame clones only, minus some. Among some 11,000 clones listed, 60% to 80% were seen once. The receptor was isolated from a human donor in good health. This chain connects TRBV25-1 to TRBJ1-4; perhaps TRBD1 as D (6 bases). Specimen: PBMCs. The CDR3 region is CASSDLTGPNEKLFF. CDR3 sequence (DNA): TGTGCCAGCAGTGATTTGACAGGCCCTAATGAAAAACTGTTTTTT. The entire variable domain, with the rest obtained from reference TRBV25-1 and TRBJ1-4, is as follows: EADIYQTPRYLVIGTGKKITLECSQTMGHDKMYWYQQDPGMELHLIHYSYGVNSTEKGDLSSESTVSRIRTEHFPLTLESARPSHTSQYLCASSDLTGPNEKLFFGSGTQLSVL.